Below, one T cell receptor beta chain is given with its context. No antigen is known for it. Using immunoSEQ multiplex PCR, the repertoire was profiled, and TCRdb retains in-frame clones only, with some absent. The data contain about 54,000 clones, 70% to 80% of them singletons. The record originates from a study of memory CD4+ T cells and cytomegalovirus serostatus. The study, taken as a whole, reports: Each of approximately 61 CMV-associated TCRbeta sequences occurred in one to five individuals.

Single viable CD3+CD4+CD8-CD45RO+ cells were sorted as the memory CD4+ T cells. This sequence originates from an adult in good health and CMV-seropositive. Sequencing was performed on memory CD4+ T cells from blood.

CDR3 sequence: CASSPPGQEETQYF. The CDR3 coding sequence is TGTGCCAGCAGCCCCCCGGGACAGGAAGAGACCCAGTACTTC. The chain has TRBV7-6 and TRBJ2-5; 8 bases are shared with TRBD1. CDR3 length equals 14 residues. V lost 5 bases, J lost 3 bases, and 5 bases stayed unmatched. Germline lookup yields CDR1 SGHVS and CDR2 FNYEAQ.